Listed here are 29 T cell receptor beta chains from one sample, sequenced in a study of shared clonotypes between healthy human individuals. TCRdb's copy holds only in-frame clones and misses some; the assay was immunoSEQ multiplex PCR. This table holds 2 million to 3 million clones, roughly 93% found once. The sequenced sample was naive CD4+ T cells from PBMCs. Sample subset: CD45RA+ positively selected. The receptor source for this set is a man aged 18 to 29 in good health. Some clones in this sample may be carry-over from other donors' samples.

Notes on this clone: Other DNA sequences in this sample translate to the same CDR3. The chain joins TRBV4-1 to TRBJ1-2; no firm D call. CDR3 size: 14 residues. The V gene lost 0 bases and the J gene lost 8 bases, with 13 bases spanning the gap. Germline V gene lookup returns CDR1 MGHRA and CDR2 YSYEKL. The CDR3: CASSQDTEVGGYTF. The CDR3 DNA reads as TGCGCCAGCAGCCAAGATACGGAGGTGGGAGGCTACACCTTC.

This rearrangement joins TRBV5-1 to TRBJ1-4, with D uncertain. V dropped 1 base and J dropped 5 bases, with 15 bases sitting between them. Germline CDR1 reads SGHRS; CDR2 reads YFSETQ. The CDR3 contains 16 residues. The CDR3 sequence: CASSLPSGGRNEKLFF. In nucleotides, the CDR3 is TGCGCCAGCAGCTTGCCTTCAGGTGGCAGAAATGAAAAACTGTTTTTT.

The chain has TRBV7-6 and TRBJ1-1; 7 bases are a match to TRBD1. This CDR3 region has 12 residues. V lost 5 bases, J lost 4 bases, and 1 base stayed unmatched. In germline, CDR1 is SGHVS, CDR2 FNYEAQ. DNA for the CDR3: TGTGCCAGCAGCGACAGGGCCACTGAAGCTTTCTTT. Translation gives CASSDRATEAFF.

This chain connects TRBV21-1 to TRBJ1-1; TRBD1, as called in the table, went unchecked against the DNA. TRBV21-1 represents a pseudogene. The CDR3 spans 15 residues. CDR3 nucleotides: TGTGCCAGCAGCAAAGGGGTGGGGCGTTCTTTACCGGCTTTCTTT. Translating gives CASSKGVGRSLPAFF.

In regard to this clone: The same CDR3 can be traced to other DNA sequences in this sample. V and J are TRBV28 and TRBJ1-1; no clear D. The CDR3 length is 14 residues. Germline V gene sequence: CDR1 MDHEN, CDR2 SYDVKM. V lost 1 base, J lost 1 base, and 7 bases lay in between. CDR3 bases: TGTGCCAGCAGTTTATCGAGAGGGAACACTGAAGCTTTCTTT. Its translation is CASSLSRGNTEAFF.

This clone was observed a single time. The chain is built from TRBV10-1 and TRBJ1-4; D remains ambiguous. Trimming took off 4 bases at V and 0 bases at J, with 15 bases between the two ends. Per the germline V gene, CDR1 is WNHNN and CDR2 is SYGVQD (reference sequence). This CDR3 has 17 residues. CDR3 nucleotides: TGCGCCAGCAGTGTTGGTCTGTTGAAAGCAACTAATGAAAAACTGTTTTTT. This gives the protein CASSVGLLKATNEKLFF.

The CDR3 is CASSLMRQGAQGYTF. The CDR3 nucleotides are TGTGCCAGCAGCCTTATGAGACAGGGGGCACAGGGCTACACCTTC. J is TRBJ1-2 and V is TRBV7-2; 10 positions agree with TRBD1. Germline CDR1 and CDR2: SGHTA and FQGNSA. This CDR3 region has 15 residues. Trimming removed 5 bases from V and 8 bases from J; junction bases left unmatched: 11. The full variable domain, rest sourced from reference TRBV7-2 and TRBJ1-2, is GAGVSQSPSNKVTEKGKDVELRCDPISGHTALYWYRQSLGQGLEFLIYFQGNSAPDKSGLPSDRFSAERTGGSVSTLTIQRTQQEDSAVYLCASSLMRQGAQGYTFGSGTRLTVV.

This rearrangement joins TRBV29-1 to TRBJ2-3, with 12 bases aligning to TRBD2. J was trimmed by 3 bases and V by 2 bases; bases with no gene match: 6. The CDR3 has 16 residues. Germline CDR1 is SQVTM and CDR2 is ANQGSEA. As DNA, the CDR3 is TGCAGCGTTGAATTCGCTAGCGGGAGGGGGACAGATACGCAGTATTTT. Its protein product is CSVEFASGRGTDTQYF.

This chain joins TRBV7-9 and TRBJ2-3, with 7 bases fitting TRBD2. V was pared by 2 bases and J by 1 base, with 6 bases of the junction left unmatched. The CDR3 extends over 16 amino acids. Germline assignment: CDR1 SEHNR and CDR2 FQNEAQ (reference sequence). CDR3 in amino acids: CASSLIGTTGTDTQYF. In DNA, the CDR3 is TGTGCCAGCAGCTTAATCGGGACTACGGGCACAGATACGCAGTATTTT. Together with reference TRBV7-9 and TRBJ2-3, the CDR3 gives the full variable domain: DTGVSQNPRHKITKRGQNVTFRCDPISEHNRLYWYRQTLGQGPEFLTYFQNEAQLEKSRLLSDRFSAERPKGSFSTLEIQRTEQGDSAMYLCASSLIGTTGTDTQYFGPGTRLTVL.

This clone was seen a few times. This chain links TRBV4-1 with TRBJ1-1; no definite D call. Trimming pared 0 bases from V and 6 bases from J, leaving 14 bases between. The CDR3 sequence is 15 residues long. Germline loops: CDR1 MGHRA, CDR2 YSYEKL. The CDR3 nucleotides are TGCGCCAGCAGCCAAGAAATGTCGAGGGCCTCTGAAGCTTTCTTT. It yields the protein CASSQEMSRASEAFF.

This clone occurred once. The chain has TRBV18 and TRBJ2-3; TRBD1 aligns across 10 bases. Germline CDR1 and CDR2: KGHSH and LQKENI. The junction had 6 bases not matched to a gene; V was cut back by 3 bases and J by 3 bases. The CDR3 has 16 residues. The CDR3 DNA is TGTGCCAGCTCACCGAAACTGGGACAGGGGACAGATACGCAGTATTTT. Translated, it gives CASSPKLGQGTDTQYF.

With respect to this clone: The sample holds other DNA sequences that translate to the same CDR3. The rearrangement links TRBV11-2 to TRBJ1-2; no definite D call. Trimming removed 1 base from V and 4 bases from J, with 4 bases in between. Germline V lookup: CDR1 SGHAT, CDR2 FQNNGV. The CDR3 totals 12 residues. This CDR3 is CASSLGGYGYTF. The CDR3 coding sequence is TGTGCCAGCAGCTTAGGTGGCTATGGCTACACCTTC.

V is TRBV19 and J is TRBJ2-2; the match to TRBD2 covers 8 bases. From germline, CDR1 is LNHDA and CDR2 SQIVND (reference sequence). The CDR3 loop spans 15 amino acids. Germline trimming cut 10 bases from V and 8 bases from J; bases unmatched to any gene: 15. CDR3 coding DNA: TGTGCCACCTCTTTCCGGGAGGGCCTAGGTGGGGAGCTGTTTTTT. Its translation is CATSFREGLGGELFF.

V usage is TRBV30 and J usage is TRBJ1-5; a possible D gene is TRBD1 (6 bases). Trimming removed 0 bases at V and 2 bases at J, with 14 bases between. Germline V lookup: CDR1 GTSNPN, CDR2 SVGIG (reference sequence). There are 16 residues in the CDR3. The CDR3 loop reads CAWSVRAGVGNQPQHF. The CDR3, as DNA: TGTGCCTGGAGTGTACGGGCAGGGGTGGGCAATCAGCCCCAGCATTTT. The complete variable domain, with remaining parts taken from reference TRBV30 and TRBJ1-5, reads SQTIHQWPATLVQPVGSPLSLECTVEGTSNPNLYWYRQAAGRGLQLLFYSVGIGQISSEVPQNLSASRPQDRQFILSSKKLLLSDSGFYLCAWSVRAGVGNQPQHFGDGTRLSIL.

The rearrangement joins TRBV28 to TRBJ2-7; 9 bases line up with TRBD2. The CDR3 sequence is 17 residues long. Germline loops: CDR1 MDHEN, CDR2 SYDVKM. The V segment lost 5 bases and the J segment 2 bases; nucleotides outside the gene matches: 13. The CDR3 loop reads CASSNPHSGGGPYEQYF. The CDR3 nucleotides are TGTGCCAGCAGTAATCCTCATAGCGGGGGTGGCCCCTACGAGCAGTACTTC.

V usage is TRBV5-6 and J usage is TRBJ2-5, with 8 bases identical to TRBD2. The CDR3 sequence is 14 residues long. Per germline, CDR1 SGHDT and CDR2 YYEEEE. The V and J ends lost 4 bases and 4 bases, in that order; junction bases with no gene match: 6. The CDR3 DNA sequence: TGTGCCAGCAGCACCCGGGAGGGACGAGAGACCCAGTACTTC. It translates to CASSTREGRETQYF.

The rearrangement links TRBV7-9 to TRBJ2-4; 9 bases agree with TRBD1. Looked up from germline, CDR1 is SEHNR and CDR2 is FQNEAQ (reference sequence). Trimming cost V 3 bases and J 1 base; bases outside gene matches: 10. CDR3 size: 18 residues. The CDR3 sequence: CASSFRQGEVGAKNIQYF. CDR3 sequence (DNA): TGTGCCAGCAGCTTTAGACAGGGGGAGGTTGGGGCCAAAAACATTCAGTACTTC. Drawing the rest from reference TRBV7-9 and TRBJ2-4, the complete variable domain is DTGVSQNPRHKITKRGQNVTFRCDPISEHNRLYWYRQTLGQGPEFLTYFQNEAQLEKSRLLSDRFSAERPKGSFSTLEIQRTEQGDSAMYLCASSFRQGEVGAKNIQYFGAGTRLSVL.

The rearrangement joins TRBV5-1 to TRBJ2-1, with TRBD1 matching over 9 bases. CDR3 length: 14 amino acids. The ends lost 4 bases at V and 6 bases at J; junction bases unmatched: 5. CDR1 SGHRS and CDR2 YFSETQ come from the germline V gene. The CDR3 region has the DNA TGCGCCAGCAGCACCGGACAGGGGACCAATGAGCAGTTCTTC. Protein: CASSTGQGTNEQFF.

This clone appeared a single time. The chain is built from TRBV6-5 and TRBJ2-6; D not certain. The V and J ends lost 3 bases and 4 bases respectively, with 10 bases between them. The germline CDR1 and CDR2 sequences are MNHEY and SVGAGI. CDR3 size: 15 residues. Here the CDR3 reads CASSYASPGANVLTF. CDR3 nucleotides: TGTGCCAGCAGTTATGCGTCTCCGGGGGCCAACGTCCTGACTTTC.

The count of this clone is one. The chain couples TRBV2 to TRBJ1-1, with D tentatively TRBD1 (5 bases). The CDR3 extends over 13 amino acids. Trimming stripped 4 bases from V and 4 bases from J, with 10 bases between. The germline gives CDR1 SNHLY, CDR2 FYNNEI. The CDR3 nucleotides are TGTGCCAGCAGTGCGGGGCCGGGCACTGAAGCTTTCTTT. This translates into CASSAGPGTEAFF.

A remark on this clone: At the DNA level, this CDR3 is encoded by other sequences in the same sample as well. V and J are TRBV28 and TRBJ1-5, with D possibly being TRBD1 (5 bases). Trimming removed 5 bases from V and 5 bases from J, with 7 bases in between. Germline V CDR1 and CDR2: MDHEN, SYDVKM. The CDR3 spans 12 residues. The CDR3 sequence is CASSRGYQPQHF. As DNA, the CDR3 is TGTGCCAGCAGTCGGGGCTATCAGCCCCAGCATTTT.

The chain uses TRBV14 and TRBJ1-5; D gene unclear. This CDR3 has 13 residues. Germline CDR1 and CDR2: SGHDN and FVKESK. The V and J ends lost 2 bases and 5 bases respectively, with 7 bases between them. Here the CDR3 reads CASSQSRDQPQHF. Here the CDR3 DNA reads TGTGCCAGCAGCCAATCGAGGGATCAGCCCCAGCATTTT.

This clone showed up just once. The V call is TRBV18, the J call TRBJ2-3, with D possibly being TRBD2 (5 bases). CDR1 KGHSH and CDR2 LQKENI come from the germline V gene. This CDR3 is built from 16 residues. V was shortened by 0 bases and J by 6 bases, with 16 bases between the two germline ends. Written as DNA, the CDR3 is TGTGCCAGCTCACCACCTTTTACGGGGTCGGAGGATACGCAGTATTTT. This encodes CASSPPFTGSEDTQYF.

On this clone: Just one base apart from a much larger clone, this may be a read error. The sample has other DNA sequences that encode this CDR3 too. CDR3 in DNA: TGTGCCAGCAGCTCCCAAGAGACCCAGTACTTC. Residues: CASSSQETQYF. V and J are TRBV2 and TRBJ2-5; no definite D call. With 6 bases removed from V and 1 base from J, the gap between germline ends came to 3 bases. Germline V gives CDR1 SNHLY, CDR2 FYNNEI. This CDR3 comprises 11 residues.

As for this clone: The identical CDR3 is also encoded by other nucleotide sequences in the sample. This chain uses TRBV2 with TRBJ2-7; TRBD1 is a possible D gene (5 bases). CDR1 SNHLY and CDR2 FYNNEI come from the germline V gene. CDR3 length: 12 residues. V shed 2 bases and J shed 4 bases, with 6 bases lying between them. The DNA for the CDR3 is TGTGCCAGCAGTGAACAGGGTTACGAGCAGTACTTC. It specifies CASSEQGYEQYF.

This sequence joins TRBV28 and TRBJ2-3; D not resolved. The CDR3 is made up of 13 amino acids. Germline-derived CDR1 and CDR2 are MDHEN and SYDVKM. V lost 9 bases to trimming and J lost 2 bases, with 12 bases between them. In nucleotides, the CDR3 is TGTGCCAGTACCCTAGATTCCACAGATACGCAGTATTTT. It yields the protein CASTLDSTDTQYF.

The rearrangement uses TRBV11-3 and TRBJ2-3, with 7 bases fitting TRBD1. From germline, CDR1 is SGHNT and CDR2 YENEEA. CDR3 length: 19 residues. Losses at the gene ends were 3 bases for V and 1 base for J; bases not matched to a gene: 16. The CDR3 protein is CASSLGYRGPGYGTDTQYF. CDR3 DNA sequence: TGTGCCAGCAGCTTGGGGTACAGGGGTCCGGGGTACGGCACAGATACGCAGTATTTT. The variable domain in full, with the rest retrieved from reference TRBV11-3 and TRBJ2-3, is EAGVVQSPRYKIIEKKQPVAFWCNPISGHNTLYWYLQNLGQGPELLIRYENEEAVDDSQLPKDRFSAERLKGVDSTLKIQPAELGDSAVYLCASSLGYRGPGYGTDTQYFGPGTRLTVL.

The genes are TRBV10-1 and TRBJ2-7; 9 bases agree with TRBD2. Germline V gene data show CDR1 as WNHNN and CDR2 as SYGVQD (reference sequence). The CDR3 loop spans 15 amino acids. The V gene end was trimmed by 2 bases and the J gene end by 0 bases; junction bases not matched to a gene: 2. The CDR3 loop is CASSESGRHSYEQYF. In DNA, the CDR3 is TGCGCCAGCAGTGAGAGCGGGAGGCACTCCTACGAGCAGTACTTC.

CDR3 region: CASSSRDSMREQYF. The DNA for the CDR3 is TGCGCCAGCAGCTCCCGGGACTCGATGCGCGAGCAGTACTTC. The V call is TRBV5-1, the J call TRBJ2-7; D possibly corresponds to TRBD2 (6 bases). The V end lost 3 bases, the J end lost 6 bases, and 16 bases lay between the germline ends. This CDR3 is 14 amino acids long. Germline V CDR1 and CDR2: SGHRS, YFSETQ. The complete variable domain, with remaining parts taken from reference TRBV5-1 and TRBJ2-7, reads KAGVTQTPRYLIKTRGQQVTLSCSPISGHRSVSWYQQTPGQGLQFLFEYFSETQRNKGNFPGRFSGRQFSNSRSEMNVSTLELGDSALYLCASSSRDSMREQYFGPGTRLTVT.